A single TCR beta chain is shown here with its context. What it recognizes is unknown. Germline V gene lookup returns CDR1 MDHEN and CDR2 SYDVKM. The length of the CDR3 is 16 residues. The V end was cut by 4 bases, the J end by 1 base, with 16 bases between. The sample comes from a study of cytomegalovirus exposure and HLA in healthy donors. The protocol was immunoSEQ multiplex PCR, while the TCRdb copy is restricted to in-frame clones and leaves out a portion. The data hold under 250,000 clones, with roughly 87% observed a single time. Study outcomes and limitations: In the 120 or so validation repertoires, about 95% of cluster scores exceeded 0, per a later analysis.

The chain uses TRBV28 and TRBJ2-5; D may be TRBD1 (6 bases). The clonotype was recovered from a woman aged 18-30 years in good health and CMV-seropositive. The source material was PBMCs. CDR3 bases: TGTGCCAGCAGTTCCATATCAGGGGCTGCCCAAGAGACCCAGTACTTC. Amino acid sequence: CASSSISGAAQETQYF.